This TCR beta chain came from a study of T cell repertoires in cytomegalovirus infection. Background on the study: Evidence of both CMV infection and a matching HLA type came from public TCR beta signatures. Notes on the study in general: Individuals carrying CMV plus the relevant HLA were identified by cumulative frequency of public TCR beta families.

MiXCR, applied by TCRdb to the reads, yields one record per CDR3 protein. The repertoire holds hundreds of thousands of distinct CDR3 sequences, with 35% to 45% as singletons. V lost 4 bases and J 6 bases, leaving 17 bases between the germline ends. This CDR3 spans 14 amino acids. The germline V gene has CDR1 SGHRS and CDR2 YFSETQ. For this clonotype: Its antigen is not identified.

The genes are TRBV5-1 and TRBJ2-7; D is uncertain. The origin of this receptor is a human donor in good health (CMV status not recorded). Some clones in this sample may be carry-over from other donors' samples. The sequencing input was PBMCs. The CDR3 reads CASSLGWGSVEQYF. DNA of the CDR3: TGCGCCAGCAGCCTCGGGTGGGGATCGGTCGAGCAGTACTTC.